The subject of this entry is one T cell receptor (beta chain). The target antigen is unknown. The CDR3 has 15 amino acids. CDR1 SGHAT and CDR2 FQNNGV come from the germline V gene. V trimming: 0 bases; J trimming: 6 bases; junction bases outside the gene matches: 3. The data originate from a study of beta chain features in type 1 diabetes. Study overall: Regarding age, gender and cell yields, patients proved similar to healthy donors.

Since all of the isolated RNA was reverse transcribed, expressed TCRB transcripts were what got sequenced. Assay used: immunoSEQ multiplex PCR; TCRdb lists only in-frame clones, some missing. This sample carries about 700,000 clones, 10% to 15% of them seen once, and the ten largest clones take approximately 0.021%. General study points: More deletions and fewer insertions at VDJ junctions were found in patients with type 1 diabetes. Moderately but significantly shorter TCRB CDR3s were found in Type 1 diabetes patients in all four CD4+ subsets.

Sequenced input: naive CD4+ T cells from blood. The chain combines TRBV11-2 with TRBJ2-1; 9 bases match TRBD1. The receptor's source is a man between 18 and 29 years old with type 1 diabetes. CDR3 in amino acids: CASSLDSGQGNEQFF. In nucleotides, the CDR3 is TGTGCCAGCAGCTTAGATTCGGGACAGGGCAATGAGCAGTTCTTC.